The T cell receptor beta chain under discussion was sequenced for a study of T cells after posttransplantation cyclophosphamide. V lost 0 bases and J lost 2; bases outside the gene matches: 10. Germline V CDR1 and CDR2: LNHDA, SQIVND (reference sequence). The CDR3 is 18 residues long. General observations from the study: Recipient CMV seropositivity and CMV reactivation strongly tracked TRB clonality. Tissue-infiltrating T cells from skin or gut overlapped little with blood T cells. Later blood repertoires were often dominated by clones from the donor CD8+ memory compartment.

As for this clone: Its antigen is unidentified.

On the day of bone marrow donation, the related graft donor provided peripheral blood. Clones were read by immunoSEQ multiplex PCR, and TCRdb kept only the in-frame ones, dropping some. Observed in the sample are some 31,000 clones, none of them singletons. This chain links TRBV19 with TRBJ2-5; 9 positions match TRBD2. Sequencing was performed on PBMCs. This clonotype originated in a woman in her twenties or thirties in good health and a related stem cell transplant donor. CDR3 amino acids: CASSIDLLLAGPQETQYF. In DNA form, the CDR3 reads TGTGCCAGTAGTATAGATCTTTTGCTAGCGGGGCCTCAAGAGACCCAGTACTTC.